This T cell receptor (beta chain) was found in a study of blood T cell repertoires in COVID-19. About the research overall: The United States, Italy and Spain supplied acute and convalescent COVID-19 samples.

In the source study's methods: Reference gene primer amplification yielded estimated nucleated cell counts. The method was immunoSEQ multiplex PCR; TCRdb's version includes in-frame clones alone and lacks a portion of them. V and J calls and clone size are as listed in that table; D and trimming were resolved from the DNA. This sample has over 250,000 clones, with 87% found just once. Material for sequencing was peripheral blood. This clonotype was sampled from a woman in her 40s who had recovered from COVID-19.

The CDR3 nucleotides read TGTGCCAGCAGCTCCCGGACAGTATACAATGAGCAGTTCTTC. It specifies CASSSRTVYNEQFF. The V call is TRBV7-3, the J call TRBJ2-1; the D gene is possibly TRBD1 (6 bases). Trimming took 4 bases from V and 4 from J, leaving 11 bases between them. The germline gives CDR1 SGHTA, CDR2 FQGTGA. This CDR3 is 14 amino acids long.